Listed below are T cell receptor beta chains from one sample, sequenced in a study of T cells after yellow fever vaccination. One entry per CDR3 protein results from TCRdb running MiXCR on the 5' RACE reads. The data contain about 320,000 distinct CDR3 sequences, around 11% of them singletons. The sample consisted of CD4+ T cells sorted from PBMCs, taken 45 days after the yellow fever booster vaccination. The origin of the receptors is a man younger than 30 who received the YFV17D yellow fever vaccine. CDR3s include the opening cysteine and the closing phenylalanine or tryptophan. Fields, in order: V gene, D gene, clone size, J gene, CDR3 protein, CDR3 DNA. D genes are given only for firm matches. A row's size may be missing; if present it is once, few, many or a size class.

>TRBV20-1|NA|NA|TRBJ1-5
CSARELGRDSNQPQHF
TGCAGTGCTAGAGAGTTGGGCAGGGATAGCAATCAGCCCCAGCATTTT
>TRBV10-3|NA|NA|TRBJ1-2
CAINFNRDGNYGYTF
TGTGCCATCAATTTTAACCGGGACGGAAACTATGGCTACACCTTC
>TRBV29-1|NA|NA|TRBJ1-1
CSVGAGWAMNTEAFF
TGCAGCGTTGGGGCAGGCTGGGCTATGAACACTGAAGCTTTCTTT
>TRBV21-1|NA|few|TRBJ2-6
CASSKGGRSGANVLTF
TGTGCCAGCAGCAAGGGAGGCAGGTCTGGGGCCAACGTCCTGACTTTC
>TRBV24-1|NA|NA|TRBJ2-3
CATSDQVDPDTQYF
TGTGCCACCAGTGATCAGGTGGATCCAGATACGCAGTATTTT
>TRBV5-5|NA|many|TRBJ2-7
CASRASYEQYF
TGTGCCAGCCGAGCGAGCTACGAGCAGTACTTC
>TRBV25-1|NA|few|TRBJ2-2
CASSEWGRAAGELFF
TGTGCCAGCAGTGAATGGGGCAGGGCTGCCGGGGAGCTGTTTTTT
>TRBV7-9|TRBD2|many|TRBJ2-2
CASRFTGLAAGELFF
TGTGCCAGCAGGTTTACAGGACTAGCTGCCGGGGAGCTGTTTTTT
>TRBV7-2|NA|NA|TRBJ2-4
CASSLVVGIKNIQYF
TGTGCCAGCAGCTTAGTGGTGGGAATCAAAAACATTCAGTACTTC
>TRBV7-8|TRBD1|many|TRBJ1-5
CASSRRTGGRGNQPQHF
TGTGCCAGCAGCCGACGGACAGGGGGCCGGGGCAATCAGCCCCAGCATTTT
>TRBV5-1|NA|NA|TRBJ1-1
CASSSQGAGITEAFF
TGCGCCAGCAGCTCCCAGGGCGCGGGTATCACTGAAGCTTTCTTT
>TRBV19|NA|NA|TRBJ2-3
CASSIGGRTDTQYF
TGTGCCAGTAGTATCGGGGGGCGCACAGATACGCAGTATTTT
>TRBV19|NA|NA|TRBJ2-3
CASGRDFLTDTQYF
TGTGCCAGCGGACGGGACTTTCTCACAGATACGCAGTATTTT
>TRBV2|NA|few|TRBJ1-1
CASSTPPTSTEAFF
TGTGCCAGCAGTACACCGCCCACCTCCACTGAAGCTTTCTTT
>TRBV5-1|NA|NA|TRBJ1-1
CASSFSRGNTEAFF
TGCGCCAGCAGCTTTTCCAGGGGGAACACTGAAGCTTTCTTT
>TRBV5-4|NA|NA|TRBJ1-2
CASSSGTTAPNYGYTF
TGTGCCAGCAGTTCCGGGACAACCGCCCCAAACTATGGCTACACCTTC
>TRBV9|TRBD2|NA|TRBJ2-5
CASSAGGSGGSGETQYF
TGTGCCAGCAGCGCTGGGGGTAGCGGGGGCTCGGGGGAGACCCAGTACTTC
>TRBV9|NA|few|TRBJ2-6
CASSPIGGSGANVLTF
TGTGCCAGCAGTCCTATAGGGGGCTCTGGGGCCAACGTCCTGACTTTC